A single sample gave rise to the 23 T cell receptor beta chains below, sequenced in a study of T cells of healthy individuals. TCRdb re-derived calls from the 5' RACE reads in MiXCR, one entry per CDR3 protein. The sample shows 63,000 or so distinct CDR3 sequences, 15% to 20% of them seen only once. The receptor set was obtained from a human donor in good health.

This clonotype was recorded at least ten times. The genes are TRBV21-1 and TRBJ2-7. TRBV21-1 is a pseudogene. This CDR3 contains 13 residues. The CDR3 region has the DNA TGTGCCAGCAGCAATGACCACTCCTACGAGCAGTACTTC. Protein: CASSNDHSYEQYF.

This rearrangement joins TRBV25-1 to TRBJ1-4; no clear D. This CDR3 is built from 15 residues. Trimming left V 2 bases short and J 11 bases short, with 18 bases between. Germline CDR1 reads MGHDK; CDR2 reads SYGVNS. The CDR3 reads CASSESSLSILKLFF. For the CDR3, the DNA is TGTGCCAGCAGTGAAAGTTCCCTTAGCATCCTGAAACTGTTTTTT.

This clonotype was seen ten or more times. The rearrangement uses TRBV28 and TRBJ1-1; D uncertain. Germline lookup yields CDR1 MDHEN and CDR2 SYDVKM. Trimming cost V 5 bases and J 3 bases, with 10 bases left between them. This CDR3 spans 13 amino acids. CDR3 sequence (DNA): TGTGCCAGCAGTACAAGGGCCTACACTGAAGCTTTCTTT. This translates into CASSTRAYTEAFF.

This clonotype has at least ten counts. This chain joins TRBV20-1 and TRBJ2-4, with D hard to call. Per the germline V gene, CDR1 is DFQATT and CDR2 is SNEGSKA (reference sequence). This CDR3 region has 13 residues. Trimming cost V 6 bases and J 5 bases, with 14 bases left between them. DNA for the CDR3: TGCAGTGCCCGAATCGGCAGAGAAAACATTCAGTACTTC. It is translated as CSARIGRENIQYF.

This clonotype was seen ten or more times. The rearrangement uses TRBV20-1 and TRBJ2-7, with 9 positions matching TRBD2. CDR3 length: 16 amino acids. Germline CDR1 and CDR2: DFQATT and SNEGSKA (reference sequence). After removal of 2 bases from V and 5 bases from J, the junction contained 13 bases not matched to a gene. The CDR3 coding sequence is TGCAGTGCTAGAATGGCCTCCCTAGCGGGAACCCACGAGCAGTACTTC. Translated: CSARMASLAGTHEQYF.

The rearrangement links TRBV7-7 to TRBJ1-1; D unresolved. Trimming took 7 bases from V and 1 from J, leaving 13 bases between them. Germline V gene data show CDR1 as SSHAT and CDR2 as FNYEAQ (reference sequence). This CDR3 has 14 amino acids. CDR3 in amino acids: CASTHTPQNTEAFF. CDR3 nucleotide sequence: TGTGCCAGCACCCATACACCGCAGAACACTGAAGCTTTCTTT.

This clonotype has ten or more counts. The chain joins TRBV20-1 to TRBJ2-7, with D tentatively TRBD1 (5 bases). The CDR3 totals 12 residues. Trimming took off 6 bases at V and 0 bases at J, with 9 bases between the two ends. The germline V gene has CDR1 DFQATT and CDR2 SNEGSKA (reference sequence). CDR3 coding DNA: TGCAGTGCGAAAGACAGCTCCTACGAGCAGTACTTC. Translation: CSAKDSSYEQYF.

This clonotype was counted ten times or more. The chain combines TRBV5-1 with TRBJ2-7; 11 bases agree with TRBD2. The J segment lost 2 bases and the V segment lost 0 bases, leaving 1 base of the junction unmatched. The CDR3 covers 15 residues. Germline V gene sequence: CDR1 SGHRS, CDR2 YFSETQ. The CDR3 loop is CASSLVSGGAYEQYF. Written as DNA, the CDR3 is TGCGCCAGCAGCTTGGTTAGCGGGGGGGCCTACGAGCAGTACTTC.

This clonotype was picked up many times. The V call is TRBV5-4, the J call TRBJ1-1; D possibly corresponds to TRBD1 (5 bases). The germline V and J ends were trimmed by 0 bases and 6 bases, with 9 bases remaining between them. The CDR3 is 13 amino acids. Germline V CDR1 and CDR2: SGHNT, YYREEE (reference sequence). CDR3 protein: CASSLAGTAEAFF. The CDR3 DNA follows: TGTGCCAGCAGCTTGGCCGGGACGGCTGAAGCTTTCTTT.

The table lists this clonotype with many counts. The CDR3 DNA reads as TGCAGTGCTTCCCAGCGGGATACGCAGTATTTT. Its translation: CSASQRDTQYF. This chain connects TRBV20-1 to TRBJ2-3, with D maybe TRBD2 (5 bases). Germline V CDR1 and CDR2: DFQATT, SNEGSKA (reference sequence). The CDR3 length is 11 residues. The germline V and J ends were trimmed by 5 bases and 6 bases, with 9 bases remaining between them.

There are many counts of this clonotype. This chain uses TRBV20-1 with TRBJ1-5; no reliable D call. The CDR3 is 14 amino acids. The germline V and J ends were trimmed by 4 bases and 2 bases, with 12 bases remaining between them. Germline V gives CDR1 DFQATT, CDR2 SNEGSKA (reference sequence). CDR3 DNA: TGCAGTGCTAAAGATGGCGCGGGCAATCAGCCCCAGCATTTT. It specifies CSAKDGAGNQPQHF.

In this sample, this clonotype turned up a few times. The V call is TRBV28, the J call TRBJ2-5, with a weak D call TRBD2 (6 bases). With 8 bases removed from V and 5 bases from J, the gap between germline ends came to 18 bases. The CDR3 consists of 14 residues. Germline V CDR1 and CDR2: MDHEN, SYDVKM. CDR3 loop: CASETMEGGETQYF. CDR3 bases: TGTGCCAGCGAGACGATGGAGGGCGGGGAGACCCAGTACTTC.

This clonotype has at least ten counts. The V call is TRBV7-2, the J call TRBJ1-1; D is unclear. The CDR3 consists of 13 residues. V gave up 1 base and J gave up 5 bases, with 8 bases separating them. In germline, CDR1 is SGHTA, CDR2 FQGNSA. CDR3 bases: TGTGCCAGCAGCTTAGAGATATGGACTGAAGCTTTCTTT. Its translation: CASSLEIWTEAFF.

This clonotype has more than one count but fewer than ten. The chain recombines TRBV5-1 with TRBJ2-1, with no clear D. The germline V gene has CDR1 SGHRS and CDR2 YFSETQ. V was clipped by 1 base and J by 0 bases, with 11 bases between them. The CDR3 length is 16 residues. The CDR3 DNA sequence: TGCGCCAGCAGCTTGAACGGCCGCAGCTCCTACAATGAGCAGTTCTTC. It is translated as CASSLNGRSSYNEQFF.

The table lists this clonotype with a few counts. The rearrangement joins TRBV4-1 to TRBJ2-4, with TRBD2 matching over 15 bases. There are 18 residues in the CDR3. Germline V gene lookup returns CDR1 MGHRA and CDR2 YSYEKL. Losses at the gene ends were 4 bases for V and 0 bases for J; bases not matched to a gene: 4. The CDR3 region has the DNA TGCGCCAGCAGCCCGGGACTAGCGGGGGGAAAAGCCAAAAACATTCAGTACTTC. Residues: CASSPGLAGGKAKNIQYF.

This clonotype was observed a few times. V is TRBV6-1 and J is TRBJ2-1; possibly TRBD1 for D (5 bases). CDR1 and CDR2 (germline): MNHNS, SASEGT. The CDR3 loop spans 15 amino acids. Trimming removed 0 bases from V and 6 bases from J, with 12 bases in between. The CDR3 DNA is TGTGCCAGCAGTGAAGCGAGCCCAGGGTCCAATGAGCAGTTCTTC. This encodes CASSEASPGSNEQFF.

The chain combines TRBV12-3 or TRBV12-4 with TRBJ1-1, with a tentative D call TRBD1 (5 bases). V lost 6 bases, J lost 5 bases, and 16 bases lay in between. The CDR3 runs to 14 residues. CDR3 protein: CASRGDRRRTEAFF. The CDR3 coding sequence is TGTGCCAGCAGAGGGGACCGGAGAAGAACTGAAGCTTTCTTT.

The rearrangement links TRBV18 to TRBJ2-5; D may be TRBD1 (6 bases). Trimming removed 3 bases at V and 3 bases at J, with 11 bases between. The germline gives CDR1 KGHSH, CDR2 LQKENI. CDR3 length equals 14 residues. CDR3 nucleotide sequence: TGTGCCAGCTCACCGGGACATCGAAAAGAGACCCAGTACTTC. It specifies CASSPGHRKETQYF.

The sample holds many counts of this clonotype. The V gene is TRBV28, the J gene TRBJ2-5, with D possibly called TRBD1 or TRBD2 (5 bases each). CDR3 size: 15 residues. Germline lookup yields CDR1 MDHEN and CDR2 SYDVKM. Trimming shortened V by 4 bases and J by 9 bases, and 21 bases separated the two germline ends. CDR3 coding DNA: TGTGCCAGCAGTTCCCCGCCGGGACGGCTTATGGCCCAGTACTTC. It translates to CASSSPPGRLMAQYF. The whole variable domain, filled in from reference TRBV28 and TRBJ2-5, reads DVKVTQSSRYLVKRTGEKVFLECVQDMDHENMFWYRQDPGLGLRLIYFSYDVKMKEKGDIPEGYSVSREKKERFSLILESASTNQTSMYLCASSSPPGRLMAQYFGPGTRLLVL.

Ten or more counts support this clonotype. The V call is TRBV20-1, the J call TRBJ1-1, with D hard to call. V dropped 6 bases and J dropped 8 bases, with 13 bases sitting between them. Germline lookup yields CDR1 DFQATT and CDR2 SNEGSKA (reference sequence). This CDR3 spans 11 amino acids. The CDR3 spells CSAGPYREAFF. DNA for the CDR3: TGCAGTGCGGGCCCTTACAGAGAAGCTTTCTTT.

This clonotype was found many times. V usage is TRBV6-1 and J usage is TRBJ2-1; TRBD2 might be the D (5 bases). This CDR3 is built from 15 residues. V was pared by 4 bases and J by 5 bases, with 15 bases between. Germline CDR1 and CDR2: MNHNS and SASEGT. Here the CDR3 reads CASSAESGIHNEQFF. The CDR3 coding sequence is TGTGCCAGCAGTGCCGAATCCGGGATCCACAATGAGCAGTTCTTC.

This clonotype was seen ten or more times. The gene calls are TRBV29-1 and TRBJ2-2; 12 bases match TRBD2. J was trimmed by 6 bases and V by 0 bases; bases with no gene match: 5. Germline V gene lookup returns CDR1 SQVTM and CDR2 ANQGSEA. The CDR3 sequence is 16 residues long. CDR3 residues: CSVEERTSGKAGELFF. The CDR3 DNA reads as TGCAGCGTTGAAGAACGGACTAGCGGGAAAGCCGGGGAGCTGTTTTTT.

Many counts were recorded for this clonotype. The chain joins TRBV9 to TRBJ2-3; D is undetermined. This CDR3 comprises 13 residues. V lost 0 bases and J lost 1, with 3 bases in between. Germline V CDR1 and CDR2: SGDLS, YYNGEE. CDR3 loop: CASSVGGTDTQYF. The CDR3, as DNA: TGTGCCAGCAGCGTAGGGGGCACAGATACGCAGTATTTT.